This T cell receptor (beta chain) originates from a study of technical replicates of blood from a few donors. Repertoires were generated with immunoSEQ multiplex PCR, while TCRdb's copy carries only in-frame clones and drops some. The table includes 64,000 or so clones, approximately 96% detected once. The germline V gene has CDR1 ENHRY and CDR2 SYGVKD. V was trimmed by 4 bases and J by 9 bases, leaving 24 bases between them. This CDR3 has 16 residues. The source of this sequence is a human donor in good health. The rearrangement uses TRBV10-3 and TRBJ2-5; a possible D gene is TRBD1 (5 bases). The sample taken for sequencing was T cells isolated from PBMCs. The CDR3 region has the DNA TGTGCCATCAGTGCATTATCGACAGCCGATCTTTCGGCCCAGTACTTC. Translated: CAISALSTADLSAQYF.